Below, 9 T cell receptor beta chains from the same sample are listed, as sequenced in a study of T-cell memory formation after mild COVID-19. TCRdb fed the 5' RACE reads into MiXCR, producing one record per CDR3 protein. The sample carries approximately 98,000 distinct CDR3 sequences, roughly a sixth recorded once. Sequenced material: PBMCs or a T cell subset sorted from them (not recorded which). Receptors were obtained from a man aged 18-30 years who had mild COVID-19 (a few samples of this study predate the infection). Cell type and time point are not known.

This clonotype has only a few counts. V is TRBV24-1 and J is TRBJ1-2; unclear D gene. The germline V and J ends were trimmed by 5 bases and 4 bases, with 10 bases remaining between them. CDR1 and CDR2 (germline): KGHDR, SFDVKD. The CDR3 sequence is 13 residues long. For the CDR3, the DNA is TGTGCCACCAGTGCCGAGAAGAGCTATGGCTACACCTTC. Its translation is CATSAEKSYGYTF.

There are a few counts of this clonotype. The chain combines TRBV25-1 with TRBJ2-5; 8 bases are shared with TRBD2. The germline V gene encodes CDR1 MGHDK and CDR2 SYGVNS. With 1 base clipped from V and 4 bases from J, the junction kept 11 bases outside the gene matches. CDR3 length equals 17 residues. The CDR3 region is CASSEFLSGGSGETQYF. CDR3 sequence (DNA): TGTGCCAGCAGTGAATTTCTTTCGGGGGGGTCGGGAGAGACCCAGTACTTC.

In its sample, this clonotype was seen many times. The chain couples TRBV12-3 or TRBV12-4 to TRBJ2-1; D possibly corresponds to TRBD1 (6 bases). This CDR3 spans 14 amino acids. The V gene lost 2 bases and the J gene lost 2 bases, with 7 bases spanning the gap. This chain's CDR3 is CASSLTGTYNEQFF. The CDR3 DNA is TGTGCCAGCAGTTTAACAGGGACCTACAATGAGCAGTTCTTC.

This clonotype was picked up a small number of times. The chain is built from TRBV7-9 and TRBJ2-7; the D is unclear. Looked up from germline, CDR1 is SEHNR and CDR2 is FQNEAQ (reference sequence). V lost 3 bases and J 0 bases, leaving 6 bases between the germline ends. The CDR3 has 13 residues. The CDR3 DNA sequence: TGTGCCAGCAGCTTGTCCGCCTCCTACGAGCAGTACTTC. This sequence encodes CASSLSASYEQYF.

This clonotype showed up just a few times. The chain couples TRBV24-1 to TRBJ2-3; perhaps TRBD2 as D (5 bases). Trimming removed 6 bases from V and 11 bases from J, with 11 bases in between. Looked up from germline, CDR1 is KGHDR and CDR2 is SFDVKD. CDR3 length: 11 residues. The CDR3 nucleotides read TGTGCCACCAGTACGAGGGAATGGCAGTATTTT. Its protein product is CATSTREWQYF.

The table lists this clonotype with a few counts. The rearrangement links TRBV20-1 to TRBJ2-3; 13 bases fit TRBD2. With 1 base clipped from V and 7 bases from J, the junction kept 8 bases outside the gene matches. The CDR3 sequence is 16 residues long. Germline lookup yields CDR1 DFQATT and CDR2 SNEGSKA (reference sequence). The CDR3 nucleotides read TGCAGTGCTAGAGGGGGGACTAGCGGGGATCTATATACGCAGTATTTT. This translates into CSARGGTSGDLYTQYF.

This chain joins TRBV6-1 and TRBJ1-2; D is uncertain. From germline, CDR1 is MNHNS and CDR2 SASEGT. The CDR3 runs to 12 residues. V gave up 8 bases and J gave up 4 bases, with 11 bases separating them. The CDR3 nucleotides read TGTGCCAGCTCCAGCCCTTTCTATGGCTACACCTTC. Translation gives CASSSPFYGYTF.

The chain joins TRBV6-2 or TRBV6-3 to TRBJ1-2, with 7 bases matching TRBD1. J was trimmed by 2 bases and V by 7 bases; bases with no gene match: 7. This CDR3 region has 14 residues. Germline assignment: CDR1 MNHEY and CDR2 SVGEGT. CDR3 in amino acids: CASTEPRGNYGYTF. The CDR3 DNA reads TGTGCCAGCACCGAACCCAGGGGGAACTATGGCTACACCTTC.

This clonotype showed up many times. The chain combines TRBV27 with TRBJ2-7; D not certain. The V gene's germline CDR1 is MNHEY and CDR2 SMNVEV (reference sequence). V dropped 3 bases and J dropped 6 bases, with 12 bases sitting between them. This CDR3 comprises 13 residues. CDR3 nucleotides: TGTGCCAGCAGTTTCGAACAGATGGGCGAGCAGTACTTC. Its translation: CASSFEQMGEQYF.